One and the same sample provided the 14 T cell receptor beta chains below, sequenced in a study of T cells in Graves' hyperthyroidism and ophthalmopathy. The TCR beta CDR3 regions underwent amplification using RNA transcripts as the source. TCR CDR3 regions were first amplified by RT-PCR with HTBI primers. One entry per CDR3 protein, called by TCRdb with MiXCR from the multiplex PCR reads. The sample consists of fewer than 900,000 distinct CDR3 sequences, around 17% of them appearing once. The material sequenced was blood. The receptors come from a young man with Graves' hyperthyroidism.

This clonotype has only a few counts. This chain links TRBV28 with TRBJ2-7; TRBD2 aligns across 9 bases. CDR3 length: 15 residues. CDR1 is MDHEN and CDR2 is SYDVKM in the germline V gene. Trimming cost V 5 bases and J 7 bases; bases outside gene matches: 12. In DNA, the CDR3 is TGTGCCAGCAGTAGAGAGGCGGGAGGGCCGGGGGAGCAGTACTTC. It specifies CASSREAGGPGEQYF. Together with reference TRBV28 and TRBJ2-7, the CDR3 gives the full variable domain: DVKVTQSSRYLVKRTGEKVFLECVQDMDHENMFWYRQDPGLGLRLIYFSYDVKMKEKGDIPEGYSVSREKKERFSLILESASTNQTSMYLCASSREAGGPGEQYFGPGTRLTVT.

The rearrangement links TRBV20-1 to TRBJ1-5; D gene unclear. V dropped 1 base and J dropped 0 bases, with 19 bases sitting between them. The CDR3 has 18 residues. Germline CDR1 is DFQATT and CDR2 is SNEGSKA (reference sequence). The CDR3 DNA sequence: TGCAGTGCTAGAGGAGTGGGCACCCCGAGCAGTAGCAATCAGCCCCAGCATTTT. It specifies CSARGVGTPSSSNQPQHF.

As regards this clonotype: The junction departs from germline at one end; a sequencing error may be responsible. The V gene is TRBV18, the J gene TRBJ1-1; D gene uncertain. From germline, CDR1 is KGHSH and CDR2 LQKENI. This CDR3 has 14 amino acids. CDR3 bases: TGTGCCGGCTCACTAACAAGAGAGAACACTGAAGCTTTCTTT. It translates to CAGSLTRENTEAFF.

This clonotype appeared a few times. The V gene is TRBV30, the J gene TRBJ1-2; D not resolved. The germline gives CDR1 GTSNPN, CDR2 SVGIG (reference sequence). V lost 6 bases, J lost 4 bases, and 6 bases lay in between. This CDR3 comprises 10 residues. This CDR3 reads CACQIYGYTF. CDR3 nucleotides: TGTGCCTGTCAAATCTATGGCTACACCTTC. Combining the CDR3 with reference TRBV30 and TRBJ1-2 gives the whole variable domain SQTIHQWPATLVQPVGSPLSLECTVEGTSNPNLYWYRQAAGRGLQLLFYSVGIGQISSEVPQNLSASRPQDRQFILSSKKLLLSDSGFYLCACQIYGYTFGSGTRLTVV.

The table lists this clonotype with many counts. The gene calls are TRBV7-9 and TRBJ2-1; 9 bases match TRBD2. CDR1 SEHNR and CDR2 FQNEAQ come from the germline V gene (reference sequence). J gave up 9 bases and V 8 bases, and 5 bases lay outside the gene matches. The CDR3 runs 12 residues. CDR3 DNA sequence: TGTGCCAGCGCCCCAGCGGGGGGTGAGCAGTTCTTC. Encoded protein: CASAPAGGEQFF.

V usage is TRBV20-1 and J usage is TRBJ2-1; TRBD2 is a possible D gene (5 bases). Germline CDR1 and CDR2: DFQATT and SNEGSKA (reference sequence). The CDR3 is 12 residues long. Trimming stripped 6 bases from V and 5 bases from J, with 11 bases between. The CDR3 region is CSASTRDNEQFF. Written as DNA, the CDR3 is TGCAGTGCCAGTACTAGGGACAATGAGCAGTTCTTC.

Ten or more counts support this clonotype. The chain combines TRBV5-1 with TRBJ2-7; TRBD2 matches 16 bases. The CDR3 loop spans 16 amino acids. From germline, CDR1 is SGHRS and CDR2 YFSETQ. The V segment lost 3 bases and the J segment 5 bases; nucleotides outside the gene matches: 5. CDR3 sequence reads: CASSWGLAGGPDEQYF. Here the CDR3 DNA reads TGCGCCAGCAGCTGGGGACTAGCGGGAGGGCCTGACGAGCAGTACTTC.

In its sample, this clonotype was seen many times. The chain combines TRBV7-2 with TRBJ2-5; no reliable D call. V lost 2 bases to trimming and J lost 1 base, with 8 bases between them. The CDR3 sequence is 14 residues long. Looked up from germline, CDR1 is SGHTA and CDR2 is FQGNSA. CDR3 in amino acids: CASSLLGIQETQYF. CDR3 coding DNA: TGTGCCAGCAGCTTACTGGGAATCCAAGAGACCCAGTACTTC.

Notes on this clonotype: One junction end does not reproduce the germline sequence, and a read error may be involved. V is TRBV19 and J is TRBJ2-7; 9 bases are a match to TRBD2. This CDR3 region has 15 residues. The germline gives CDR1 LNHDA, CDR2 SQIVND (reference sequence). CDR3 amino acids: CTSSTSAGGRYEQYF. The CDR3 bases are TGTACCAGTAGTACCTCAGCGGGAGGTCGTTACGAGCAGTACTTC.

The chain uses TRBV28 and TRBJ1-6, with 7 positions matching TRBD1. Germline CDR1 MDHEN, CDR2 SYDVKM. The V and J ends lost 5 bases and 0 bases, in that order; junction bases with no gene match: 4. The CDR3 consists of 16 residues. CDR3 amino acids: CASSRQGSSYNSPLHF. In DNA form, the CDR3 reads TGTGCCAGCAGTAGACAGGGAAGCTCCTATAATTCACCCCTCCACTTT.

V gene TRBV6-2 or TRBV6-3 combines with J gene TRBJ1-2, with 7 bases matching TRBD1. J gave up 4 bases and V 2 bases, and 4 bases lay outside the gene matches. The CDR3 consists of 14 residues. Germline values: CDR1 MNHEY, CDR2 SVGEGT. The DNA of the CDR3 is TGTGCCAGCAGTTACGAGGCAGGGGGCTATGGCTACACCTTC. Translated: CASSYEAGGYGYTF.

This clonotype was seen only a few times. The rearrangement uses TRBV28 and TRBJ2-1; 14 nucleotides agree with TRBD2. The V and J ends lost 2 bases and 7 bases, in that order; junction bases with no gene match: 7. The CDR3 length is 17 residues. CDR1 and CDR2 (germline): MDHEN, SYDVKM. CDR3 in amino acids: CASSLPGTSGSGNEQFF. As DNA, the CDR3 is TGTGCCAGCAGTTTACCAGGGACTAGCGGGAGCGGGAATGAGCAGTTCTTC.

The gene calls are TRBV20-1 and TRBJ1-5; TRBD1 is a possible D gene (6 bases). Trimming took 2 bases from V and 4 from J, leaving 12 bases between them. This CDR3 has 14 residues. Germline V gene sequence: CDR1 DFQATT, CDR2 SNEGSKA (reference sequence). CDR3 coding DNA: TGCAGTGCTAGATCGGAGGGGGGGAATCAGCCCCAGCATTTT. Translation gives CSARSEGGNQPQHF.

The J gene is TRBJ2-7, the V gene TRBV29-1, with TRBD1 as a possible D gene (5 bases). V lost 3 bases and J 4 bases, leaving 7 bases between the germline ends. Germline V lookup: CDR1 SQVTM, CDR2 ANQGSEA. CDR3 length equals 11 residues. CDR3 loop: CSVENRYEQYF. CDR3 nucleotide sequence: TGCAGCGTTGAGAACAGGTACGAGCAGTACTTC.